A selection of T cell receptor beta chains follows, all from one sample in a study of cytomegalovirus exposure and HLA in healthy donors. Here immunoSEQ multiplex PCR was the method, and the copy in TCRdb shows in-frame clones only, minus some. The sample has more than 85,000 clones, nearly 80% seen once. Sequencing was performed on PBMCs. Receptor source: a man aged 25 to 45 in good health and CMV-seronegative. Each CDR3 is given with its conserved first and last residue. Fields, in order: V gene, CDR3 length, CDR3 protein.

V gene: TRBV25-1; CDR3 length: 16; CDR3 protein: CASSAVGGLAKNIQYF
V gene: TRBV7-9; CDR3 length: 14; CDR3 protein: CASSVGQAKETQYF
V gene: TRBV10-1; CDR3 length: 14; CDR3 protein: CASSDRSGTGRFTF
V gene: TRBV27; CDR3 length: 17; CDR3 protein: CASSLFLRPSGTYEQYF
V gene: TRBV14; CDR3 length: 17; CDR3 protein: CASSPPGFLEGLDTQYF
V gene: TRBV11-3; CDR3 length: 14; CDR3 protein: CASSSGGATHGYTF
V gene: TRBV6-5; CDR3 length: 15; CDR3 protein: CASSYPSGGTDTQYF
V gene: TRBV9; CDR3 length: 13; CDR3 protein: CASSVATYGGYTF
V gene: TRBV19; CDR3 length: 14; CDR3 protein: CASSNRDRALGQYF
V gene: TRBV12-5; CDR3 length: 16; CDR3 protein: CASGLVRGGGADEQFF
V gene: TRBV4-1; CDR3 length: 13; CDR3 protein: CASSRARAETQYF
V gene: TRBV6-5; CDR3 length: 14; CDR3 protein: CASSPQGEVYGYTF
V gene: TRBV19; CDR3 length: 15; CDR3 protein: CASSWPEATGNTIYF
V gene: TRBV2; CDR3 length: 15; CDR3 protein: CASSDQGTLLYEQYF
V gene: TRBV11-2; CDR3 length: 16; CDR3 protein: CASSLRTGANTGELFF
V gene: TRBV9; CDR3 length: 15; CDR3 protein: CASSVGGEVGQPQHF
V gene: TRBV7-2; CDR3 length: 16; CDR3 protein: CASSPTPGTGAYEQYF
V gene: TRBV7-9; CDR3 length: 16; CDR3 protein: CASSFPGQGPYNEQFF
V gene: TRBV27; CDR3 length: 13; CDR3 protein: CASSLGTAYEQYF
V gene: TRBV20-1; CDR3 length: 11; CDR3 protein: CSARTQQPQHF
V gene: TRBV10-1; CDR3 length: 17; CDR3 protein: CASSESARISGANVLTF
V gene: TRBV6-5; CDR3 length: 15; CDR3 protein: CASRRDRGPYNEQFF
V gene: TRBV5-1; CDR3 length: 16; CDR3 protein: CASSPAVLQGNYGYTF
V gene: TRBV4-1; CDR3 length: 18; CDR3 protein: CASSQPLLRGRPTGELFF
V gene: TRBV7-9; CDR3 length: 15; CDR3 protein: CASSFFGTDNEKLFF
V gene: TRBV4-3; CDR3 length: 17; CDR3 protein: CASSQDLGTSGLDTQYF
V gene: TRBV5-4; CDR3 length: 14; CDR3 protein: CASSLRGRTGGYTF
V gene: TRBV10-1; CDR3 length: 17; CDR3 protein: CASSVVQGARNTGELFF
V gene: TRBV4-1; CDR3 length: 14; CDR3 protein: CASSQDGLAETQYF
V gene: TRBV5-6; CDR3 length: 17; CDR3 protein: CASSLFAGLRGRYEQYF
V gene: TRBV6-5; CDR3 length: 13; CDR3 protein: CASSRYWEDTQYF
V gene: TRBV5-1; CDR3 length: 17; CDR3 protein: CASSAWTSGGASYEQYF
V gene: TRBV2; CDR3 length: 15; CDR3 protein: CASSRTVYSYNEQFF
V gene: TRBV15; CDR3 length: 17; CDR3 protein: CATSNPETGLSNQPQHF
V gene: TRBV6-5; CDR3 length: 14; CDR3 protein: CASSQTGSVVPQHF
V gene: TRBV2; CDR3 length: 14; CDR3 protein: CASTPGLANNEQFF
V gene: TRBV30; CDR3 length: 14; CDR3 protein: CAWSMDNLGNTIYF
V gene: TRBV29-1; CDR3 length: 13; CDR3 protein: CSLTATANTEAFF
V gene: TRBV10-2; CDR3 length: 18; CDR3 protein: CASSEYGTGGYSGNTIYF
V gene: TRBV15; CDR3 length: 17; CDR3 protein: CATSGDRGLSSYNEQFF
V gene: TRBV30; CDR3 length: 13; CDR3 protein: CAGRVWGNTEAFF
V gene: TRBV27; CDR3 length: 13; CDR3 protein: CASSLKGDYEQYF
V gene: TRBV9; CDR3 length: 14; CDR3 protein: CASTLGDRSYEQYF